A selection of T cell receptor beta chains follows, all from one sample in a study of vaccination and CD4 T cells after COVID-19. TCRdb independently ran MiXCR on the PCR reads; one entry per CDR3 protein. The sample records some 11,000 distinct CDR3 sequences, roughly 29% being singletons. What these receptors recognize is not known. The sequencing here drew on CD4+ T cells from blood, cultured in vitro, taken after SARS-CoV-2 vaccination. These receptors all stem from a human donor who had recovered from COVID-19. Each CDR3 is given with its conserved first and last residue. The order of the fields is V gene, clone size, D gene, J gene, CDR3 DNA, CDR3 protein. D genes are given only for firm matches. Not every row has a clone size; where given, it reads once, few, many or a size class.

TRBV19,NA,NA,TRBJ1-6,TGTGCCAGTACCCCTGGGCAGGGTAGGGATTCACCCCTCCACTTT,CASTPGQGRDSPLHF
TRBV6-2/TRBV6-3,few,NA,TRBJ2-1,TGTGCCAGCAGTTACCGGGGGTGGGATAATGAGCAGTTCTTC,CASSYRGWDNEQFF
TRBV6-2/TRBV6-3,NA,NA,TRBJ2-2,TGTGCCAGCAGGACCGGACCTGGGGAGCTGTTTTTT,CASRTGPGELFF
TRBV28,NA,NA,TRBJ2-4,TGTGCCAGCAGTCCGACAGGAAGGGAACTAGCCAAAAACATTCAGTACTTC,CASSPTGRELAKNIQYF
TRBV6-1,few,NA,TRBJ2-1,TGTGCCCGCCTGGGTGAGCAGTTCTTC,CARLGEQFF
TRBV6-1,NA,TRBD1,TRBJ2-7,TGTGCCAGCAGTGTCGGGGCAGGGGGCATTTCAGGGTACTTC,CASSVGAGGISGYF
TRBV19,few,TRBD1,TRBJ1-1,TGTGCCAGTAGAACAGGGGGTATGGTGAATACTGAAGCTTTCTTT,CASRTGGMVNTEAFF
TRBV12-3/TRBV12-4,NA,NA,TRBJ2-2,TGTGCCAGTCCGGGACTCCCGGAGACCGGGGAGCTGTTTTTT,CASPGLPETGELFF
TRBV28,few,NA,TRBJ1-2,TGTGCCAGCAGCCCCCCGGGACCACTGGCAGGCTACACCTTC,CASSPPGPLAGYTF
TRBV7-2,medium-sized,NA,TRBJ2-1,TGTGCCAGCAGCTTAGTTGGGCGGGTCGGTGAGCAGTTCTTC,CASSLVGRVGEQFF
TRBV12-3/TRBV12-4,NA,NA,TRBJ2-7,TGTGCCAGCAGTTTCGGCGTTTCACCATCCTACGAGCAGTACTTC,CASSFGVSPSYEQYF
TRBV20-1,NA,TRBD2,TRBJ2-7,TGCAGTGCTAGATCGGGGGGAGCGACCTACGAGCAGTACTTC,CSARSGGATYEQYF
TRBV25-1,few,NA,TRBJ1-6,TGTGCCAGCAGTGTAGGGAATTCACCCCTCCACTTT,CASSVGNSPLHF
TRBV6-2/TRBV6-3,NA,NA,TRBJ2-5,TGTGCCAGCAGTTATAGCAGGGTGGTAGAGACCCAGTACTTC,CASSYSRVVETQYF
TRBV6-5,NA,TRBD1,TRBJ2-1,TGTGCCAGCAGTTTCGGGACAGGGCCAACAGCTGATTTCTTC,CASSFGTGPTADFF
TRBV19,few,TRBD1,TRBJ2-7,TGTGCCACCAAGGGGACAGGGACCGAGCAGTACTTC,CATKGTGTEQYF
TRBV5-3,NA,NA,TRBJ1-2,TGTGCCAGCAGTTATGCGGGGGACATCTATGGCTACACCTTC,CASSYAGDIYGYTF
TRBV6-2/TRBV6-3,NA,NA,TRBJ1-6,TGTGCCAGCAGTAACCGACGGAGCTCCTATAATTCACCCCTCCACTTT,CASSNRRSSYNSPLHF
TRBV11-3,NA,TRBD1,TRBJ2-7,TGTGCCAGCAGCACCCGGGACAGCGAGCAGTACTTC,CASSTRDSEQYF
TRBV4-3,NA,TRBD2,TRBJ2-7,TGCGCCAGCAGCCAAACTAGCGGGAGCTACGAGCAGTACTTC,CASSQTSGSYEQYF
TRBV19,few,NA,TRBJ1-5,TGTGCCAGTACAGGGCTGTTCGCGCAAACGCTTAGCAATCAGCCCCAGCATTTT,CASTGLFAQTLSNQPQHF
TRBV24-1,NA,NA,TRBJ2-4,TGTGCCACCAGTGACCCAAGAATAGCCAAAAACATTCAGTACTTC,CATSDPRIAKNIQYF